Below are 17 T cell receptor beta chains sequenced from a single sample in a study of molecular identifiers for immune sequencing clone quantification. TCRdb reprocessed the PCR reads with MiXCR, giving one entry per CDR3 protein. There are some 680,000 distinct CDR3 sequences in the sample; around 25% occur only once, and 0.78% lies in the top ten. Sequenced sample: naive CD8+ T cells from blood, with Jurkat cell RNA spiked in. Stated subset: FACS-sorted CD8+CD4-CCR7+CD45RA+ naive T cells. These receptors were taken from a human donor in good health. Some libraries in this study had Jurkat cell RNA spiked in.

This chain links TRBV6-5 with TRBJ2-7; 10 bases are a match to TRBD1. With 11 bases clipped from V and 6 bases from J, the junction kept 19 bases outside the gene matches. The CDR3 has 16 residues. Germline CDR1 and CDR2: MNHEY and SVGAGI. As DNA, the CDR3 is TGTGCCGGCGGTTACTCCCTCCGGGACAGGGGCTGCGAGCAGTACTTC. Protein sequence: CAGGYSLRDRGCEQYF.

This clonotype was picked up many times. The DNA for the CDR3 is TGTGCCACCAGTCAGGGGTACGAGCAGTACTTC. Protein sequence: CATSQGYEQYF. The chain links TRBV24-1 to TRBJ2-7, with a weak D call TRBD1 (6 bases). The CDR3 has 11 amino acids. Between the trimmed V and J ends, which lost 6 bases and 4 bases, there was a span of 6 bases. CDR1 is KGHDR and CDR2 is SFDVKD in the germline V gene.

The CDR3 coding sequence is TGTGCCAGCAGTTTCCTCGGACAGCACCGCCCCGGAGGAGAGCAGTACTTC. Amino acids: CASSFLGQHRPGGEQYF. This sequence joins TRBV27 and TRBJ2-7, with D possibly TRBD1 on 6 matching bases. Germline V gene lookup returns CDR1 MNHEY and CDR2 SMNVEV (reference sequence). This CDR3 has 17 amino acids. Trimming left V 3 bases short and J 7 bases short, with 25 bases between.

This rearrangement joins TRBV19 to TRBJ2-1; the D gene is possibly TRBD1 (5 bases). The ends were cut back, 0 bases at V and 7 bases at J, with 10 bases in the middle. Per germline, CDR1 LNHDA and CDR2 SQIVND (reference sequence). The CDR3 sequence is 14 residues long. The CDR3, as DNA: TGTGCCAGTAGTATAGAGGCAGGGTGGAATGAGCAGTTCTTC. This encodes CASSIEAGWNEQFF.

This clonotype was counted at least ten times. This chain links TRBV18 with TRBJ2-7; TRBD1 might be the D (7 bases). Trimming pared 6 bases from V and 4 bases from J, leaving 28 bases between. Germline V gives CDR1 KGHSH, CDR2 LQKENI. The CDR3 totals 18 residues. The CDR3 here is CASSPDREVPENSYEQYF. The CDR3 coding sequence is TGTGCCAGCTCGCCTGACAGGGAGGTGCCCGAAAATTCGTACGAGCAGTACTTC.

This clonotype was seen a few times. V gene TRBV9 combines with J gene TRBJ2-3; D is perhaps TRBD2 (7 bases). The CDR3 has 17 amino acids. The germline gives CDR1 SGDLS, CDR2 YYNGEE. Trimming removed 1 base from V and 5 bases from J, with 20 bases in between. CDR3 amino acids: CASSVTRGRAGGDTQYF. The CDR3 nucleotides read TGTGCCAGCAGCGTAACGAGGGGGAGGGCCGGTGGAGATACGCAGTATTTT.

Turning to this clonotype: It may be a read error: a sequence one base away is much more abundant. V usage is TRBV11-3 and J usage is TRBJ2-3; TRBD1 is a possible D gene (6 bases). V gave up 4 bases and J gave up 2 bases, with 10 bases separating them. The germline gives CDR1 SGHNT, CDR2 YENEEA. The CDR3 consists of 14 residues. The CDR3 loop is CASSSDSDTDTQYF. As DNA, the CDR3 is TGTGCCAGCAGCTCGGACAGCGACACAGATACGCAGTATTTT.

DNA for the CDR3: TGCGCCAGCAGCCACCTTTCGACGGGGAACTACGAGCAGTACTTC. It codes for CASSHLSTGNYEQYF. The V call is TRBV4-1, the J call TRBJ2-7; tentatively, D is TRBD2 (5 bases). Trimming stripped 3 bases from V and 3 bases from J, with 15 bases between. This CDR3 has 15 amino acids. Germline V lookup: CDR1 MGHRA, CDR2 YSYEKL.

This clonotype was recorded many times. The rearrangement uses TRBV27 and TRBJ2-7; 8 bases map to TRBD1. The germline V gene has CDR1 MNHEY and CDR2 SMNVEV (reference sequence). V was pared by 2 bases and J by 7 bases, with 4 bases of the junction left unmatched. This CDR3 is built from 13 residues. Here the CDR3 reads CASSLQGAGEQYF. CDR3 in DNA: TGTGCCAGCAGTTTACAGGGGGCAGGGGAGCAGTACTTC.

The table lists this clonotype with a few counts. This rearrangement joins TRBV9 to TRBJ2-5, with D possibly TRBD1 on 6 matching bases. V shed 4 bases and J shed 2 bases, with 15 bases lying between them. This CDR3 contains 15 residues. The germline gives CDR1 SGDLS, CDR2 YYNGEE. In nucleotides, the CDR3 is TGTGCCAGCAGCCCCGGGACACAGACGCAAGAGACCCAGTACTTC. Encoded protein: CASSPGTQTQETQYF.

Comments on this clonotype: Just one base apart from a much larger clone, this may be a read error. The V call is TRBV30, the J call TRBJ2-3; D perhaps matches TRBD2 (5 bases). The CDR3 spans 13 residues. V was trimmed by 4 bases and J by 5 bases, leaving 13 bases between them. Per germline, CDR1 GTSNPN and CDR2 SVGIG (reference sequence). The CDR3 DNA sequence: TGTGCCTGGAATGTACTGCGGGTAGATACGCAGTATTTT. It encodes CAWNVLRVDTQYF. Full variable domain (missing parts from reference TRBV30 and TRBJ2-3): SQTIHQWPATLVQPVGSPLSLECTVEGTSNPNLYWYRQAAGRGLQLLFYSVGIGQISSEVPQNLSASRPQDRQFILSSKKLLLSDSGFYLCAWNVLRVDTQYFGPGTRLTVL.

Remarks on this clonotype: This may be a read error: a much more frequent sequence differs by one nucleotide. This chain links TRBV6-5 with TRBJ1-5; 7 bases are a match to TRBD1. In germline, CDR1 is MNHEY, CDR2 SVGAGI. The CDR3 spans 14 residues. CDR3 coding DNA: TGTGCCAGCGCAAACAGGGGAGGAAATCAGTCCCAGCATTTT. It codes for CASANRGGNQSQHF.

This sequence joins TRBV5-3 and TRBJ2-7; D is undetermined. TRBV5-3 is classed as an ORF, of uncertain function. The CDR3 is 16 residues long. V was clipped by 8 bases and J by 0 bases, with 21 bases between them. In nucleotides, the CDR3 is TGTGCCAGCAGCCCCTCTAACGTGCCCCTCTCCTACGAGCAGTACTTC. The encoded protein is CASSPSNVPLSYEQYF.

This clonotype came up many times. The rearrangement uses TRBV12-3 or TRBV12-4 and TRBJ2-3; 7 bases agree with TRBD2. J was trimmed by 2 bases and V by 3 bases; bases with no gene match: 5. CDR3 length: 15 amino acids. The CDR3 spells CASSLTSSLTDTQYF. DNA of the CDR3: TGTGCCAGCAGTTTGACTAGCTCTCTCACAGATACGCAGTATTTT.

This clonotype was seen ten or more times. V is TRBV5-1 and J is TRBJ1-4; unclear D gene. Per the germline V gene, CDR1 is SGHRS and CDR2 is YFSETQ. This CDR3 contains 16 residues. The V end lost 4 bases, the J end lost 5 bases, and 18 bases lay between the germline ends. The CDR3 sequence: CASSTSGWERNEKLFF. The CDR3 coding sequence is TGCGCCAGCAGCACCAGCGGCTGGGAAAGGAATGAAAAACTGTTTTTT.

This clonotype has only a few counts. The rearrangement uses TRBV3-1 and TRBJ1-4; 7 nucleotides agree with TRBD1. After removal of 3 bases from V and 7 bases from J, the junction contained 5 bases not matched to a gene. CDR1 is LGHDT, CDR2 YNNKEL, per germline (reference sequence). The CDR3 length is 14 residues. Here the CDR3 DNA reads TGTGCCAGCAGCCACCCGGGACAGTTTGAAAAACTGTTTTTT. Amino acid sequence: CASSHPGQFEKLFF.

The rearrangement joins TRBV2 to TRBJ1-2; TRBD1 matches at 10 bases. Germline CDR1 SNHLY, CDR2 FYNNEI. V shed 1 base, J shed 3 bases, and the junction held 11 bases outside the gene matches. The length of the CDR3 is 18 residues. Here the CDR3 reads CASSEGDRGSEEYYGYTF. CDR3 sequence (DNA): TGTGCCAGCAGTGAAGGGGACAGGGGTTCGGAGGAGTACTATGGCTACACCTTC.